A selection of T cell receptor beta chains follows, all from one sample in a study of T cell responses to AZD1222 COVID-19 vaccine. Using immunoSEQ multiplex PCR, the repertoire was profiled, and TCRdb retains in-frame clones only, with some absent. The repertoire consists of around 120,000 clones, with more than 85% occurring once and the leading ten covering 2.8%. This specimen consisted of peripheral blood, obtained on day 0 of AZD1222 vaccination. These receptors all stem from an adult in good health. Each CDR3 is given with its conserved first and last residue. A D gene is named only where the DNA matches it firmly. A clone size is listed for some rows: how often the clone was seen (once, few, many), or a class if it is expanded.

>TRBD1|TRBV6-5|.|TRBJ1-2
TGTGCCAGCAGACAAGACAGGGACAACATCTATGGCTACACCTTC
CASRQDRDNIYGYTF
>.|TRBV18|.|TRBJ1-1
TGTGCCAGCTCACCCGGTAGGGACACTGAAGCTTTCTTT
CASSPGRDTEAFF
>.|TRBV6-2/TRBV6-3|once|TRBJ1-6
TGTGCCAGCAGTTCGCCGGGAGGCCGTTCACCCCTCCACTTT
CASSSPGGRSPLHF
>TRBD1|TRBV27|few|TRBJ1-1
TGTGCCAGCAGTTTGGGGACAGGGAGGACCACTGAAGCTTTCTTT
CASSLGTGRTTEAFF
>TRBD1|TRBV7-9|.|TRBJ2-4
TGTGCCAGCAGCTTTCAGGGGGACATTCAGTACTTC
CASSFQGDIQYF
>.|TRBV4-1|few|TRBJ1-2
TGCGCCAGCAGCCAAAGGGGGATGGATGGCTACACCTTC
CASSQRGMDGYTF
>TRBD2|TRBV5-1|.|TRBJ2-3
TGCGCCAGCAGCTTCGGACTAGCGGGAGGGTTTGGCACAGATACGCAGTATTTT
CASSFGLAGGFGTDTQYF
>.|TRBV7-9|.|TRBJ1-6
TGTGCCAGCAGCCCGCTGGACAGAGATAATTCACCCCTCCACTTT
CASSPLDRDNSPLHF
>TRBD1|TRBV3-1/TRBV3-2|once|TRBJ2-7
TGTGCCAGCAGCGGGACAGAGGTCTACGAGCAGTACTTC
CASSGTEVYEQYF
>.|TRBV18|.|TRBJ2-1
TGTGCCAGCTCACCCCAAAAAACTTACAATGAGCAGTTCTTC
CASSPQKTYNEQFF
>TRBD2|TRBV20-1|.|TRBJ2-1
TGCAGTGCTAGTCGGGGGACTAGCGGATCCCTCGGTGAGCAGTTCTTC
CSASRGTSGSLGEQFF
>TRBD2|TRBV13|.|TRBJ2-7
TGTGCCAGCAGCAGACTAGCGGGAGAAGGATACGAGCAGTACTTC
CASSRLAGEGYEQYF
>TRBD2|TRBV3-1/TRBV3-2|.|TRBJ2-5
TGTGCCAGCAGCCAACTACTGCCAAACCTACTGGGGGGGGAGACCCAGTACTTC
CASSQLLPNLLGGETQYF
>TRBD2|TRBV4-3|.|TRBJ2-3
TGCGCCAGCAGCCACGGACTAGCGGAGAACACAGATACGCAGTATTTT
CASSHGLAENTDTQYF
>TRBD2|TRBV7-2|few|TRBJ2-3
TGTGCCAGCAGCTTTACCGGGACTAGCGGGACGGCTTTT
CASSFTGTSGTAF
>.|TRBV7-9|.|TRBJ1-5
TGTGCCAGCAGCATAACAGGGTATCAGCCCCAGCATTTT
CASSITGYQPQHF
>.|TRBV24-1|once|TRBJ1-5
TGTGCCACCAGTGACGCGGGTAGTAATCAGCCCCAGCATTTT
CATSDAGSNQPQHF
>TRBD1|TRBV30|once|TRBJ1-2
TGTGCCTGGAGTGGGCGCCGGGACAGGATTCGGCACTATGGCTACACCTTC
CAWSGRRDRIRHYGYTF
>.|TRBV9|.|TRBJ1-2
TGTGCCAGCAGCGCCGGGGCCCATAATGGCTACACCTTC
CASSAGAHNGYTF
>.|TRBV30|.|TRBJ2-7
TGTGCCTGGACTAGCGAGACCTACGAGCAGTACTTC
CAWTSETYEQYF
>.|TRBV27|.|TRBJ1-2
TGTGCCAGCGGGCCATCGGCTTACTATGGCTACACCTTC
CASGPSAYYGYTF
>TRBD1|TRBV3-1/TRBV3-2|few|TRBJ2-2
TGTGCCAGCAGCCAAGACGACAGGGTCACCGGGGAGCTGTTTTTT
CASSQDDRVTGELFF
>TRBD1|TRBV5-1|few|TRBJ1-2
TGCGCCAGCACCAGGGACAGGGGTTCTGGCTACACCTTC
CASTRDRGSGYTF
>.|TRBV19|.|TRBJ1-1
TGTGCCAGTAGTATGATGGGGGCCGGGAGCACTGAAGCTTTCTTT
CASSMMGAGSTEAFF
>TRBD2|TRBV7-9|.|TRBJ2-7
TGTGCCAGCAGCCCGACTAGCGGGAGCCTCTACGAGCAGTACTTC
CASSPTSGSLYEQYF
>TRBD2|TRBV2|once|TRBJ2-3
TGTGCCAGCAGTGTTAACGGGAGGGCCACGGATACGCAGTATTTT
CASSVNGRATDTQYF
>.|TRBV4-3|.|TRBJ2-5
TGCGCCAGCAGCCAAGAGGGGACTCACCAAGAGACCCAGTACTTC
CASSQEGTHQETQYF
>.|TRBV7-2|.|TRBJ2-3
TGTGCCAGCAGCTTAGTGACTCGCACAGATACGCAGTATTTT
CASSLVTRTDTQYF
>.|TRBV27|.|TRBJ1-2
TGTGCCAGCAGCCCCTTTGGGAAAAATAACTATGGCTACACCTTC
CASSPFGKNNYGYTF
>TRBD1|TRBV2|.|TRBJ2-7
TGTGCCAGCAGGGTACAGGGGAACTCCTACGAGCAGTACTTC
CASRVQGNSYEQYF
>.|TRBV5-1|.|TRBJ2-7
TGCGCCAGCAGCTTGGCTGGGAGTTCCTACGAGCAGTACTTC
CASSLAGSSYEQYF
>.|TRBV14|once|TRBJ1-3
TGTGCCAGCAGCCAAGATGGAGGGTCGTGGGGAAACACCATATATTTT
CASSQDGGSWGNTIYF
>TRBD1|TRBV3-1/TRBV3-2|.|TRBJ1-1
TGTGCCAGCAGCCCGACAGGGGCCAATACTGAAGCTTTCTTT
CASSPTGANTEAFF
>TRBD1|TRBV11-1|once|TRBJ2-7
TGTGCCAGCAAGGGACAGGGTCTCCACGAGCAGTACTTC
CASKGQGLHEQYF
>.|TRBV6-5|.|TRBJ1-5
TGTGCCAGCAGCGCACAAAGCCAACCAAATCAGCCCCAGCATTTT
CASSAQSQPNQPQHF
>.|TRBV9|.|TRBJ2-6
TGTGCCAGCAGCGTAGGCGGGTCTGGGGCCAACGTCCTGACTTTC
CASSVGGSGANVLTF
>.|TRBV9|few|TRBJ1-2
TGTGCCAGCAGCGCGGATTTCTATGGCTACACCTTC
CASSADFYGYTF
>.|TRBV10-3|.|TRBJ2-1
TGTGCCATCAGTGACCACGGGCCTGAGCAGTTCTTC
CAISDHGPEQFF
>.|TRBV7-3|.|TRBJ1-2
TGTGCCAGCAGCTTAATTGGGGGAACTGGCTACACCTTC
CASSLIGGTGYTF
>.|TRBV7-2|.|TRBJ2-7
TGTGCCAGCAGCTCCCCGACAGCCTACGAGCAGTACTTC
CASSSPTAYEQYF
>.|TRBV15|.|TRBJ1-1
TGTGCCACCAGCAAGCCGGACAGACCCATGAACACTGAAGCTTTCTTT
CATSKPDRPMNTEAFF
>TRBD1|TRBV27|once|TRBJ2-3
TGTGCCAGCAGAACAGGACAGGGTATTTTCACGCAGTATTTT
CASRTGQGIFTQYF
>.|TRBV27|.|TRBJ2-7
TGTGCCAGCAGTCCCAGTGGAGTCCCCTACGAGCAGTACTTC
CASSPSGVPYEQYF
>.|TRBV7-8|.|TRBJ2-1
TGTGCCAGCAGCTTAGCGCCAGTTTCAATTGACAATGAGCAGTTCTTC
CASSLAPVSIDNEQFF
>.|TRBV6-1|.|TRBJ1-4
TGTGCCAGCAGTGATTGGAGCAGGAATGAAAAACTGTTTTTT
CASSDWSRNEKLFF
>.|TRBV6-5|.|TRBJ1-1
TGTGCCAGCAGTTACTCTTTGAACACTGAAGCTTTCTTT
CASSYSLNTEAFF